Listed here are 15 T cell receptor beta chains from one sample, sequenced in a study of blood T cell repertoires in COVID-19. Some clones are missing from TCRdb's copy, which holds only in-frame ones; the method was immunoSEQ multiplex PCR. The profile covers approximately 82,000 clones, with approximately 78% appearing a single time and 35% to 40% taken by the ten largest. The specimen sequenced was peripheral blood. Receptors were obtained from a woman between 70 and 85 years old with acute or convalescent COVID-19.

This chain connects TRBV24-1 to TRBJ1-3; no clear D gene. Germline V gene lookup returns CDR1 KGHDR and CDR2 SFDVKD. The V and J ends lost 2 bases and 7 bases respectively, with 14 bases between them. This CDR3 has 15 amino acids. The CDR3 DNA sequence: TGTGCCACCAGTGATTCCAAAGCGGGCAGGAACACCATATATTTT. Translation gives CATSDSKAGRNTIYF.

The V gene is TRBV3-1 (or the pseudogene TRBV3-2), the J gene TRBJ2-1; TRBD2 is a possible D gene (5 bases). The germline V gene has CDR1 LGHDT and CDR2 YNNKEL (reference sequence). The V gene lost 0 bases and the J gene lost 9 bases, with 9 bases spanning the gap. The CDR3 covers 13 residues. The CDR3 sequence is CASSQELVGEQFF. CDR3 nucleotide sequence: TGTGCCAGCAGCCAAGAACTAGTGGGTGAGCAGTTCTTC.

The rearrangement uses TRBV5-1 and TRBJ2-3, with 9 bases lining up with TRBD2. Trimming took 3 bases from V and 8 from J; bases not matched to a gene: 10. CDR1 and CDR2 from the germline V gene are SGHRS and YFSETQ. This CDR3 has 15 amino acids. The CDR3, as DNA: TGCGCCAGCAGCTCTGATCCGGGACTAGCTGGTACGCAGTATTTT. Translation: CASSSDPGLAGTQYF.

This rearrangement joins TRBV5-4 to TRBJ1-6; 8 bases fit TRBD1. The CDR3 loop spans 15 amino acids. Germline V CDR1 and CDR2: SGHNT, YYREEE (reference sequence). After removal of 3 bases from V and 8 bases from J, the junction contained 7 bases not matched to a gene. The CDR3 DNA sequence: TGTGCCAGCAGCTCCGGACAGGGAGAGGATTCACCCCTCCACTTT. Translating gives CASSSGQGEDSPLHF.

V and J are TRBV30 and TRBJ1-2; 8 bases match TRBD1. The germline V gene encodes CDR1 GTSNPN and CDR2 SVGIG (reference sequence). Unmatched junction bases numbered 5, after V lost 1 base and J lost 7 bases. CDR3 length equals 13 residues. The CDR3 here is CAWSGQGAFGYTF. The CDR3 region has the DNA TGTGCCTGGAGTGGGCAGGGGGCTTTTGGCTACACCTTC.

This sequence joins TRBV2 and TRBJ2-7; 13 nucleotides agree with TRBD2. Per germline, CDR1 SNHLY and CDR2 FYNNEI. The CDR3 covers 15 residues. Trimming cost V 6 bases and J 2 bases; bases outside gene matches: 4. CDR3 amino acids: CASRTGLAGAYEQYF. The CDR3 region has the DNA TGTGCCAGCAGGACTGGACTAGCGGGAGCCTACGAGCAGTACTTC. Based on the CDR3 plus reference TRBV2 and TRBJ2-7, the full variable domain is EPEVTQTPSHQVTQMGQEVILRCVPISNHLYFYWYRQILGQKVEFLVSFYNNEISEKSEIFDDQFSVERPDGSNFTLKIRSTKLEDSAMYFCASRTGLAGAYEQYFGPGTRLTVT.

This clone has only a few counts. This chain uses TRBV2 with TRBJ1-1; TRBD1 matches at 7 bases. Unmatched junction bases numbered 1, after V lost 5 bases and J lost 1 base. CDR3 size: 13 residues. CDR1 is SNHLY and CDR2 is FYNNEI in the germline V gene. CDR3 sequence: CASSNRGNTEAFF. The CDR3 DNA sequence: TGTGCCAGCAGTAACAGGGGGAACACTGAAGCTTTCTTT.

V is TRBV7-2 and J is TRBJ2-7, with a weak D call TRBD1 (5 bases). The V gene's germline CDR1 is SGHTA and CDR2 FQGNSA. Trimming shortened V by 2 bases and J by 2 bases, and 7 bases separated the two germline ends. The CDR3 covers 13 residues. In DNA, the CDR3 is TGTGCCAGCAGCTTATCAGGGACCTACGAGCAGTACTTC. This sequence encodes CASSLSGTYEQYF.

CDR3 region: CARSPRTTREGSYNEQFF. The CDR3 DNA sequence: TGTGCCAGAAGCCCTAGAACGACCAGGGAGGGCTCCTACAATGAGCAGTTCTTC. V usage is TRBV5-3 and J usage is TRBJ2-1; 7 bases are shared with TRBD2. TRBV5-3 is given ORF status, its function remaining uncertain. CDR3 length: 18 residues. J gave up 0 bases and V 4 bases, and 13 bases lay outside the gene matches.

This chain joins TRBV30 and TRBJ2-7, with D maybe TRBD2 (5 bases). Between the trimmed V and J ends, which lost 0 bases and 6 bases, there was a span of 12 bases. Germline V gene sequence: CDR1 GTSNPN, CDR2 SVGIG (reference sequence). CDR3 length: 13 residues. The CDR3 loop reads CAWSVRVAGEQYF. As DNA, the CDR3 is TGTGCCTGGAGTGTACGAGTGGCGGGCGAGCAGTACTTC.

The CDR3: CASRRVVGGDYEQYF. DNA for the CDR3: TGTGCCAGCAGGCGAGTAGTAGGGGGGGACTACGAGCAGTACTTC. V gene TRBV6-5 combines with J gene TRBJ2-7, with D possibly matching TRBD2 (7 bases). V was clipped by 6 bases and J by 3 bases, with 18 bases between them. Germline values: CDR1 MNHEY, CDR2 SVGAGI. The CDR3 covers 15 residues.

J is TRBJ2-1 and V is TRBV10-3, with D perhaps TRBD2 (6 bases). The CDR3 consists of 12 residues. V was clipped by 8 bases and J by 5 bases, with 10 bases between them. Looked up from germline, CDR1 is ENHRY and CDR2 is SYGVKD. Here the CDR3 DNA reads TGTGCCATCCGGGGACTTGACAATGAGCAGTTCTTC. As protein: CAIRGLDNEQFF.

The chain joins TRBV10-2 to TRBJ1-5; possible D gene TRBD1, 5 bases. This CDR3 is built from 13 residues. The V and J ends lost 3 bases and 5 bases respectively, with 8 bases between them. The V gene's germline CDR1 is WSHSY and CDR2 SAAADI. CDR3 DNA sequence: TGCGCCAGCAGTGATTCCAGGGATCAGCCCCAGCATTTT. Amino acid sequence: CASSDSRDQPQHF.

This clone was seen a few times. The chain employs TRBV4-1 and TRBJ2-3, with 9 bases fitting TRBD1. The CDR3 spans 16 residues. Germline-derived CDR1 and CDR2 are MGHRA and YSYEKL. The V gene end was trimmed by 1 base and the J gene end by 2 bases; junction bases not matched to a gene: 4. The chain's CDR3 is CASSQADRGTTDTQYF. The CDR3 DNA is TGCGCCAGCAGCCAAGCGGACAGGGGAACCACAGATACGCAGTATTTT.

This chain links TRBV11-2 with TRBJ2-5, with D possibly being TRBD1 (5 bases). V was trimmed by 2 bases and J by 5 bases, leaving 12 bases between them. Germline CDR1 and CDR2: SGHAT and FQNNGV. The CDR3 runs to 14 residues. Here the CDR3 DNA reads TGTGCCAGCAGCTTAATCAGGGTAGGGGAGACCCAGTACTTC. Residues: CASSLIRVGETQYF.